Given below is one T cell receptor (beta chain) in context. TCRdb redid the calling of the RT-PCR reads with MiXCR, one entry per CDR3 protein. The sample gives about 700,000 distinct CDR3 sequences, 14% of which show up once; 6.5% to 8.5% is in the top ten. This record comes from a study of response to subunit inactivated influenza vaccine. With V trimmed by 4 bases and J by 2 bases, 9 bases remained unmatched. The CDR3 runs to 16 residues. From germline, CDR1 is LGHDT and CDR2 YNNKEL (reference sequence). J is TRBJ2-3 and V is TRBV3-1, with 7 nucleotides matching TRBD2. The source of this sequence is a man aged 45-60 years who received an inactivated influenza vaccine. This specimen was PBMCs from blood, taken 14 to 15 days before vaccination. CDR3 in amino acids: CASSPGPGGITDTQYF. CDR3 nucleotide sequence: TGTGCCAGCAGCCCGGGCCCCGGGGGGATCACAGATACGCAGTATTTT.